Each of the 27 T cell receptor beta chains below was sequenced from the same sample in a study of control samples from healthy donors and cancer patients. Profiled with immunoSEQ multiplex PCR; TCRdb holds only in-frame clones, not every one. The repertoire holds over 150,000 clones, with 90% to 95% as singletons. The sample was blood. The receptor source for this set is a woman younger than 30 in good health.

The chain uses TRBV9 and TRBJ1-1; 10 positions agree with TRBD1. CDR3 length: 12 amino acids. Germline loops: CDR1 SGDLS, CDR2 YYNGEE. The trim removed 4 bases at V and 8 bases at J, leaving 2 bases unmatched. The CDR3 DNA reads as TGTGCCAGCAGCCCGACAGGGGGCGAAGCTTTCTTT. Its translation: CASSPTGGEAFF.

This rearrangement joins TRBV7-2 to TRBJ2-1, with 7 nucleotides matching TRBD2. The J segment lost 2 bases and the V segment lost 4 bases, leaving 8 bases of the junction unmatched. CDR1 and CDR2 (germline): SGHTA, FQGNSA. The CDR3 totals 16 residues. CDR3 residues: CASSSVSSGTYNEQFF. DNA of the CDR3: TGTGCCAGCAGCTCAGTCTCTAGCGGCACCTACAATGAGCAGTTCTTC.

Notes on this clone: Distinct nucleotide sequences in the sample also encode this CDR3. For the CDR3, the DNA is TGCGCCAGCAGCTTGGTCCAGGGAACTGAAGCTTTCTTT. Amino acids: CASSLVQGTEAFF. The gene calls are TRBV5-1 and TRBJ1-1; TRBD1 is a possible D gene (5 bases). Between the trimmed V and J ends, which lost 0 bases and 5 bases, there was a span of 8 bases. Germline loops: CDR1 SGHRS, CDR2 YFSETQ. This CDR3 region has 13 residues.

A single count supports this clone. The CDR3 coding sequence is TGTGCCAGCAGAACACCATCGAACACTGAAGCTTTCTTT. It codes for CASRTPSNTEAFF. The rearrangement joins TRBV12-3 or TRBV12-4 to TRBJ1-1; D remains unclear. CDR3 length: 13 amino acids. The V end lost 6 bases, the J end lost 1 base, and 9 bases lay between the germline ends.

V and J are TRBV11-2 and TRBJ2-7; 8 nucleotides line up with TRBD2. This CDR3 spans 16 amino acids. CDR1 is SGHAT and CDR2 is FQNNGV in the germline V gene. With 6 bases clipped from V and 6 bases from J, the junction kept 16 bases outside the gene matches. The CDR3 DNA reads as TGTGCCAGCAGTCTTGGGGATAGCGGGGTAGGTCGCGAGCAGTACTTC. It is translated as CASSLGDSGVGREQYF.

This chain links TRBV4-1 with TRBJ2-3; unclear D gene. Trimming removed 3 bases at V and 2 bases at J, with 9 bases between. There are 14 residues in the CDR3. Germline V gives CDR1 MGHRA, CDR2 YSYEKL. CDR3: CASSQSPTTDTQYF. The DNA of the CDR3 is TGCGCCAGCAGCCAGAGCCCCACCACAGATACGCAGTATTTT.

V and J are TRBV18 and TRBJ1-1; 8 bases match TRBD1. V was clipped by 4 bases and J by 7 bases; unmatched bases: 8. This CDR3 contains 14 residues. The V gene's germline CDR1 is KGHSH and CDR2 LQKENI. The CDR3 DNA reads as TGTGCCAGCTCACAGGGACAGGATTACGGTGAAGCTTTCTTT. Protein product: CASSQGQDYGEAFF.

The chain is built from TRBV10-3 and TRBJ2-5; the D gene is possibly TRBD2 (6 bases). Germline values: CDR1 ENHRY, CDR2 SYGVKD. The CDR3 covers 14 residues. Trimming stripped 6 bases from V and 5 bases from J, with 16 bases between. CDR3: CAISVGGAQETQYF. Written as DNA, the CDR3 is TGTGCCATCAGCGTGGGGGGAGCGCAGGAGACCCAGTACTTC.

The V call is TRBV29-1, the J call TRBJ2-1, with 8 bases lining up with TRBD1. The CDR3 consists of 13 residues. V was pared by 7 bases and J by 6 bases, with 8 bases of the junction left unmatched. The germline V gene encodes CDR1 SQVTM and CDR2 ANQGSEA. Written as DNA, the CDR3 is TGCAGCGGGGATGGACAGGGTTTCAATGAGCAGTTCTTC. Its translation: CSGDGQGFNEQFF.

The chain is built from TRBV5-1 and TRBJ2-1; 9 positions match TRBD1. The CDR3 has 16 residues. Germline-derived CDR1 and CDR2 are SGHRS and YFSETQ. The V segment lost 0 bases and the J segment 4 bases; nucleotides outside the gene matches: 5. CDR3 protein: CASSLVMTGGYNEQFF. The CDR3 nucleotides are TGCGCCAGCAGCTTGGTTATGACAGGGGGATACAATGAGCAGTTCTTC.

The V gene is TRBV10-3, the J gene TRBJ2-7, with 12 bases that match TRBD1. The CDR3 has 14 residues. V gave up 5 bases and J gave up 6 bases; unmatched junction bases: 5. Germline V lookup: CDR1 ENHRY, CDR2 SYGVKD. CDR3 in amino acids: CAISRDRGPGEQYF. CDR3 nucleotide sequence: TGTGCCATCAGTCGGGACAGGGGGCCAGGCGAGCAGTACTTC.

V usage is TRBV6-5 and J usage is TRBJ2-5, with a tentative D call TRBD1 (5 bases). There are 14 residues in the CDR3. Germline V gene sequence: CDR1 MNHEY, CDR2 SVGAGI. The V and J ends lost 7 bases and 2 bases respectively, with 14 bases between them. CDR3 sequence reads: CASMEPGNQETQYF. The DNA for the CDR3 is TGTGCCAGCATGGAGCCAGGGAATCAAGAGACCCAGTACTTC.

This chain connects TRBV4-2 to TRBJ1-2; D unclear. CDR1 and CDR2 from the germline V gene are LGHNA and YNFKEQ. The CDR3 consists of 14 residues. V was clipped by 1 base and J by 2 bases, with 8 bases between them. The CDR3 is CASSQAPGNYGYTF. The CDR3 nucleotides read TGTGCCAGCAGCCAAGCCCCGGGGAACTATGGCTACACCTTC.

About this clone itself: The identical CDR3 is also encoded by other nucleotide sequences in the sample. The chain has TRBV20-1 and TRBJ2-3; no reliable D call. V was trimmed by 6 bases and J by 2 bases, leaving 3 bases between them. Per the germline V gene, CDR1 is DFQATT and CDR2 is SNEGSKA (reference sequence). The CDR3 consists of 10 residues. Written as DNA, the CDR3 is TGCAGTGCCCTCACAGATACGCAGTATTTT. It translates to CSALTDTQYF.

V and J are TRBV18 and TRBJ1-2, with 7 bases fitting TRBD1. J was trimmed by 2 bases and V by 5 bases; bases with no gene match: 8. Germline values: CDR1 KGHSH, CDR2 LQKENI. The CDR3 has 15 residues. The CDR3 sequence is CASSEQGQLNYGYTF. The CDR3 DNA follows: TGTGCCAGCTCAGAGCAGGGACAGCTGAACTATGGCTACACCTTC. Together with reference TRBV18 and TRBJ1-2, the CDR3 gives the full variable domain: NAGVMQNPRHLVRRRGQEARLRCSPMKGHSHVYWYRQLPEEGLKFMVYLQKENIIDESGMPKERFSAEFPKEGPSILRIQQVVRGDSAAYFCASSEQGQLNYGYTFGSGTRLTVV.

This chain uses TRBV1 with TRBJ2-5; the table's D call TRBD2 went unverified against the DNA. TRBV1 constitutes a pseudogene. This CDR3 is 16 amino acids long. The CDR3 here is CTSSQNPGLAGETQYF. The CDR3 coding sequence is TGCACCAGCAGCCAAAATCCGGGACTAGCGGGAGAGACCCAGTACTTC.

V is TRBV6-5 and J is TRBJ2-2, with unresolved D. Germline lookup yields CDR1 MNHEY and CDR2 SVGAGI. The length of the CDR3 is 14 residues. Trimming took off 11 bases at V and 0 bases at J, with 13 bases between the two ends. This CDR3 is CAGRRGANTGELFF. The CDR3 bases are TGTGCCGGGCGGAGAGGCGCGAACACCGGGGAGCTGTTTTTT.

V usage is TRBV2 and J usage is TRBJ2-5; no reliable D call. This CDR3 is 12 amino acids long. Germline V CDR1 and CDR2: SNHLY, FYNNEI. V lost 8 bases and J lost 3, with 10 bases in between. This chain's CDR3 is CASLGYEETQYF. DNA of the CDR3: TGTGCCAGCCTTGGTTACGAAGAGACCCAGTACTTC.

The chain has TRBV7-9 and TRBJ2-1; TRBD2 matches 11 bases. The CDR3 runs 15 residues. Germline CDR1 reads SEHNR; CDR2 reads FQNEAQ (reference sequence). Trimming at V came to 1 base and at J to 6 bases, leaving 2 bases not matched to a gene. The CDR3 spells CASSLGLAGLNEQFF. The CDR3 DNA is TGTGCCAGCAGCTTAGGACTAGCGGGACTCAATGAGCAGTTCTTC.

The chain has TRBV7-3 and TRBJ2-7; D gene uncertain. Germline CDR1 is SGHTA and CDR2 is FQGTGA. The CDR3 sequence is 13 residues long. V gave up 3 bases and J gave up 0 bases, with 6 bases separating them. This chain's CDR3 is CASSFGPSYEQYF. In nucleotides, the CDR3 is TGTGCCAGCAGCTTCGGTCCCTCCTACGAGCAGTACTTC.

The chain couples TRBV15 to TRBJ1-5; D remains ambiguous. The CDR3 spans 15 residues. V gave up 3 bases and J gave up 1 base, with 10 bases separating them. From germline, CDR1 is LNHNV and CDR2 YYDKDF (reference sequence). CDR3 nucleotides: TGTGCCACCAGCAGGGACTCCCCGAGCAATCAGCCCCAGCATTTT. It translates to CATSRDSPSNQPQHF. Together with reference TRBV15 and TRBJ1-5, the CDR3 gives the full variable domain: DAMVIQNPRYQVTQFGKPVTLSCSQTLNHNVMYWYQQKSSQAPKLLFHYYDKDFNNEADTPDNFQSRRPNTSFCFLDIRSPGLGDTAMYLCATSRDSPSNQPQHFGDGTRLSIL.

V is TRBV5-1 and J is TRBJ2-3, with 8 bases fitting TRBD2. The CDR3 consists of 18 residues. Germline CDR1 reads SGHRS; CDR2 reads YFSETQ. V lost 0 bases and J lost 4; bases outside the gene matches: 13. Here the CDR3 reads CASSLAWNGGLVSDTQYF. CDR3 nucleotides: TGCGCCAGCAGCTTGGCCTGGAATGGGGGACTAGTTTCAGATACGCAGTATTTT.

The chain combines TRBV9 with TRBJ2-2, with D possibly being TRBD2 (5 bases). Germline loops: CDR1 SGDLS, CDR2 YYNGEE. The V end was cut by 0 bases, the J end by 8 bases, with 11 bases between. The CDR3 totals 14 residues. The CDR3 loop is CASSVVGGGGELFF. CDR3 DNA sequence: TGTGCCAGCAGCGTAGTGGGCGGCGGGGGGGAGCTGTTTTTT.

This chain connects TRBV11-3 to TRBJ2-5; D gene ambiguous. From germline, CDR1 is SGHNT and CDR2 YENEEA. The CDR3 covers 12 residues. V lost 0 bases and J lost 2, with 1 base in between. The CDR3 nucleotides are TGTGCCAGCAGCTTAGAGCAAGAGACCCAGTACTTC. It translates to CASSLEQETQYF.

This chain links TRBV5-1 with TRBJ1-3, with D uncertain. The germline gives CDR1 SGHRS, CDR2 YFSETQ. Between the trimmed V and J ends, which lost 3 bases and 2 bases, there was a span of 0 bases. This CDR3 region has 11 residues. CDR3 loop: CASSSGNTIYF. The CDR3 DNA follows: TGCGCCAGCAGCTCTGGAAACACCATATATTTT.

DNA of the CDR3: TGTGCCAGCAGTTCCCCCGCCGGCGTCGGGGAGCTGTTTTTT. Translated: CASSSPAGVGELFF. The J gene is TRBJ2-2, the V gene TRBV7-9; unclear D gene. Trimming took 6 bases from V and 7 from J, leaving 15 bases between them. Germline V lookup: CDR1 SEHNR, CDR2 FQNEAQ (reference sequence). The CDR3 extends over 14 amino acids.

The chain joins TRBV7-9 to TRBJ1-4; the D is unclear. From germline, CDR1 is SEHNR and CDR2 FQNEAQ (reference sequence). V dropped 5 bases and J dropped 0 bases, with 13 bases sitting between them. CDR3 length: 16 residues. CDR3 amino acids: CASSLLRLTTNEKLFF. In DNA, the CDR3 is TGTGCCAGCAGCCTATTACGACTTACAACTAATGAAAAACTGTTTTTT.